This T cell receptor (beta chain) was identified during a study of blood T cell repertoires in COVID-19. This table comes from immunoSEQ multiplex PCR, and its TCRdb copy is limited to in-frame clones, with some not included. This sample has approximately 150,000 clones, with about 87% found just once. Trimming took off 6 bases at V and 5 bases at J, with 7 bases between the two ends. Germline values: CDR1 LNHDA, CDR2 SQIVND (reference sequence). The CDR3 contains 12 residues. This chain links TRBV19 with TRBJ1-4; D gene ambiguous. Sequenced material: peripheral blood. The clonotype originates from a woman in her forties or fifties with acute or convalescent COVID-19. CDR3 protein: CASRRQNEKLFF. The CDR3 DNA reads TGTGCCAGTAGAAGACAAAATGAAAAACTGTTTTTT.